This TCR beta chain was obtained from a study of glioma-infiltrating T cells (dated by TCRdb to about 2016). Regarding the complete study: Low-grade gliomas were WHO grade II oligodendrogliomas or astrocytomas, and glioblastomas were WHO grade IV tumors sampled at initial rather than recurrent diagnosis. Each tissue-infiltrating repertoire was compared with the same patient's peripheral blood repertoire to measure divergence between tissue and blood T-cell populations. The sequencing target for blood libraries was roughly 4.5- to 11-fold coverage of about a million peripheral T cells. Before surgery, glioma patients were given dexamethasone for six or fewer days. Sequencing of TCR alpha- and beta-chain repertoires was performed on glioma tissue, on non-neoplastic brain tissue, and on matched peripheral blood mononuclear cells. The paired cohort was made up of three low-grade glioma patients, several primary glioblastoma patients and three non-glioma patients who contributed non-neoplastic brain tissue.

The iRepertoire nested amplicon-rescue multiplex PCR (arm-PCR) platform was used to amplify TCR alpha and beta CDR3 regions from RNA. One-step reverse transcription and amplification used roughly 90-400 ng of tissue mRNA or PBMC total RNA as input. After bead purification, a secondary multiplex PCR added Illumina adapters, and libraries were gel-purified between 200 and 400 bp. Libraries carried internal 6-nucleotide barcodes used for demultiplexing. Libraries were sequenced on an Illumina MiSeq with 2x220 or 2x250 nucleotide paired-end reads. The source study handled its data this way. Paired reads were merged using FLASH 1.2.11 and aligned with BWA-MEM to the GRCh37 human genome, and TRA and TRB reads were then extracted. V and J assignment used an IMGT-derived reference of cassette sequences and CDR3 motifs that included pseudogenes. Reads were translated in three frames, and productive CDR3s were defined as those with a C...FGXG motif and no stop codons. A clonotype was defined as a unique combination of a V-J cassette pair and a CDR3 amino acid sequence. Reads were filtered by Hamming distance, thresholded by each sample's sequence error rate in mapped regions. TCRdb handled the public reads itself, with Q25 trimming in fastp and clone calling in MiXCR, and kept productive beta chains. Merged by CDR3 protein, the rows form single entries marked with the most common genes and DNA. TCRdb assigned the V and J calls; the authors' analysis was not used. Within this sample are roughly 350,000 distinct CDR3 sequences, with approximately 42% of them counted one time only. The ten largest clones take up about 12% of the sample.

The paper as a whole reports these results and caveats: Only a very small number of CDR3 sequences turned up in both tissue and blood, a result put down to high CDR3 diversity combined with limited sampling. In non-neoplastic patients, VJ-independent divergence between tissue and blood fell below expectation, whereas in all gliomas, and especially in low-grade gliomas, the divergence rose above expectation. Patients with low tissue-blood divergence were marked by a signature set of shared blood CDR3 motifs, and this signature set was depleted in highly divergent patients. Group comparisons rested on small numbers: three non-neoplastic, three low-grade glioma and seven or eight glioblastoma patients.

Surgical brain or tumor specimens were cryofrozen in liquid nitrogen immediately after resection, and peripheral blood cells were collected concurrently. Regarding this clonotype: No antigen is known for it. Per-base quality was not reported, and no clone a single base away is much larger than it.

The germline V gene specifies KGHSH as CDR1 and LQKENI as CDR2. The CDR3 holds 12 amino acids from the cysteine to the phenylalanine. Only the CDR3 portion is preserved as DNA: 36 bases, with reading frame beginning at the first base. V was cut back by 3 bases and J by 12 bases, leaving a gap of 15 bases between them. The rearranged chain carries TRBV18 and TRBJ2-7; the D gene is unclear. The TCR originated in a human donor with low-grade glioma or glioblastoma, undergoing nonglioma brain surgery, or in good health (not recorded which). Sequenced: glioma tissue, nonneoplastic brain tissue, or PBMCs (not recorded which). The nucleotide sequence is TGTGCCAGCTCACCTGAAGGGAACGCCGGGTACTTC. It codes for CASSPEGNAGYF.